The entry below gives a single T cell receptor beta chain sequence along with its context. The antigen remains undetermined. Germline CDR1 and CDR2: MGHDK and SYGVNS. The CDR3 spans 13 residues. With 6 bases removed from V and 0 bases from J, the gap between germline ends came to 9 bases. This sample was taken from a study of cytotoxic CD8 clonotypes in ibrutinib-treated CLL. The wider study: Treatment had run for a median roughly eleven months, range 6 to 36, when response samples were taken.

The study, taken as a whole, reports: A difference in sampling times existed between sustained-remission and progressing patients.

Generated by immunoSEQ multiplex PCR, the TCRdb table keeps only in-frame clones and is missing some. The sample consists of around 250,000 clones, 70% of them appearing once. The chain employs TRBV25-1 and TRBJ2-7; the D is unclear. Sequencing was performed on PBMCs, taken after 24 months of ibrutinib treatment. The origin of this receptor is a human donor with chronic lymphocytic leukemia. The CDR3 protein is CASSPGISYEQYF. The CDR3 region has the DNA TGTGCCAGCAGCCCCGGAATCTCCTACGAGCAGTACTTC.